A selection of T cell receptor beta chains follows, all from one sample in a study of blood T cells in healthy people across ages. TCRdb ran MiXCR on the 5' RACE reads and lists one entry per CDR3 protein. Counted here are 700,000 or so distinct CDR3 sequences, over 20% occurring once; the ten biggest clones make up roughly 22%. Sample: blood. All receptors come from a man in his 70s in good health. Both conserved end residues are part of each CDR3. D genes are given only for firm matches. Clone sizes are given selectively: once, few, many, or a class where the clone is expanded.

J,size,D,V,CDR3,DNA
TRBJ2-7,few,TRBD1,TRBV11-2,CASSQDRVTYEQYF,TGTGCCAGCAGCCAGGACAGGGTCACCTACGAGCAGTACTTC
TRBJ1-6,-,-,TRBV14,CASSQERYSPLHF,TGTGCCAGCAGCCAAGAGCGGTACTCACCCCTCCACTTT
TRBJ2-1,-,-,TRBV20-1,CSARSAGGTGTYNEQFF,TGCAGTGCTAGGTCAGCTGGGGGGACCGGGACCTACAATGAGCAGTTCTTC
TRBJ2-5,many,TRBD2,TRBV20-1,CSAGDSGTSGETQYF,TGCAGTGCTGGGGATTCCGGGACTAGTGGGGAGACCCAGTACTTC
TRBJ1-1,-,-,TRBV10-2,CASSEANLNTEAFF,TGCGCCAGCAGTGAGGCGAATCTGAACACTGAAGCTTTCTTT
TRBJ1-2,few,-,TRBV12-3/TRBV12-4,CASRSGWNYGYTF,TGTGCCAGCAGGTCGGGGTGGAACTATGGCTACACCTTC
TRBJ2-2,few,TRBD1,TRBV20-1,CSARERDRAGRTGELFF,TGCAGTGCTAGAGAACGGGACAGGGCGGGTCGCACCGGGGAGCTGTTTTTT
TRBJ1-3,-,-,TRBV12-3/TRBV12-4,CASSYPQRPSGNTIYF,TGTGCCAGCAGTTATCCACAGCGACCCTCTGGAAACACCATATATTTT
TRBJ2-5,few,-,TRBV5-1,CASSLVAVYQETQYF,TGCGCCAGCAGCTTGGTGGCAGTGTACCAAGAGACCCAGTACTTC
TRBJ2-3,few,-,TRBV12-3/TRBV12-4,CASSASTGDTQYF,TGTGCCAGCAGTGCCTCGACGGGAGATACGCAGTATTTT
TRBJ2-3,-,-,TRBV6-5,CASTAGTDTQYF,TGTGCCAGCACCGCGGGGACAGATACGCAGTATTTT
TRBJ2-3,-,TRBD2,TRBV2,CASERTSGRTDTQYF,TGTGCCAGCGAGCGGACTAGCGGACGCACAGATACGCAGTATTTT
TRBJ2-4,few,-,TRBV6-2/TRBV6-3,CASSKSGHPKNIQYF,TGTGCCAGCAGTAAATCAGGACATCCCAAAAACATTCAGTACTTC
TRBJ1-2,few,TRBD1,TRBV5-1,CASSLPGQGDGYTF,TGCGCCAGCAGCCTCCCGGGACAGGGAGATGGCTACACCTTC
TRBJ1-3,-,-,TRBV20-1,CSARGGGNTIYF,TGCAGTGCGAGGGGAGGAGGAAACACCATATATTTT
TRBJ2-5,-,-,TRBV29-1,CSARLRGLRQTQYF,TGCAGCGCCAGACTACGGGGCCTCCGGCAGACCCAGTACTTC
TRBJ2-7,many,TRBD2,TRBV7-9,CASSREGYEQYF,TGTGCCAGCAGCAGGGAGGGTTACGAGCAGTACTTC
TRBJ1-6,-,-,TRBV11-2,CASSPISGNSPLHF,TGTGCCAGCAGCCCCATCTCAGGCAATTCACCCCTCCACTTT
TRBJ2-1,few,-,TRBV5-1,CASTQRVSYNEQFF,TGCGCCAGCACCCAGCGGGTCTCCTACAATGAGCAGTTCTTC
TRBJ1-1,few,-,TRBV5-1,CASSPRQNMNTEAFF,TGCGCCAGCAGCCCAAGACAGAACATGAACACTGAAGCTTTCTTT
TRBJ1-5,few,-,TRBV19,CASRKGSSQPQHF,TGTGCCAGTAGAAAGGGCTCCTCCCAGCCCCAGCATTTT
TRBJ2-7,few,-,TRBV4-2,CASSQAVLGSYEQYF,TGTGCCAGCAGCCAAGCCGTCCTAGGTTCCTACGAGCAGTACTTC
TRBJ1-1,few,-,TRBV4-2,CASSQGSHGDTEAFF,TGTGCCAGCAGCCAAGGGTCCCATGGGGACACTGAAGCTTTCTTT